The 25 T cell receptor beta chains given below trace back to one sample, sequenced in a study of cytomegalovirus exposure and HLA in healthy donors. The study ran its PCR with 60 Vbeta and 13 Jbeta primers. Using immunoSEQ multiplex PCR, the repertoire was profiled, and TCRdb retains in-frame clones only, with some absent. The table lists about 200,000 clones, 75% to 90% of them singletons. Sequences were obtained from PBMCs. Source of these receptors: a woman younger than 45 in good health and CMV-seronegative.

The CDR3 coding sequence is TGTGCCAGCAGCATGGACATTCCCGGGTCCTCTCTCACTGAAGCTTTCTTT. Protein sequence: CASSMDIPGSSLTEAFF. The V and J genes are TRBV2 and TRBJ1-1; D is perhaps TRBD1 (5 bases). Trimming took 6 bases from V and 4 from J, leaving 24 bases between them. CDR3 length: 17 amino acids. Per germline, CDR1 SNHLY and CDR2 FYNNEI.

Points on this clone: This same CDR3 is encoded by further DNA sequences in the sample. The chain carries TRBV7-3 and TRBJ1-1, with TRBD1 as a possible D gene (5 bases). Trimming shortened V by 5 bases and J by 1 base, and 8 bases separated the two germline ends. Germline-derived CDR1 and CDR2 are SGHTA and FQGTGA. The CDR3 extends over 13 amino acids. CDR3 sequence reads: CASSLGANTEAFF. CDR3 sequence (DNA): TGTGCCAGCAGCCTAGGGGCGAACACTGAAGCTTTCTTT.

The V gene is TRBV2, the J gene TRBJ2-5; TRBD2 agrees at 8 bases. Germline-derived CDR1 and CDR2 are SNHLY and FYNNEI. Trimming removed 7 bases from V and 5 bases from J; junction bases left unmatched: 9. The CDR3 is 14 residues long. The CDR3 region is CASKIAGGRETQYF. CDR3 DNA sequence: TGTGCCAGCAAAATTGCGGGAGGTAGGGAGACCCAGTACTTC.

The chain carries TRBV5-1 and TRBJ2-5; D is perhaps TRBD1 (5 bases). Per germline, CDR1 SGHRS and CDR2 YFSETQ. V was clipped by 4 bases and J by 5 bases, with 18 bases between them. This CDR3 has 15 residues. CDR3 residues: CASSGSLGAVETQYF. In DNA form, the CDR3 reads TGCGCCAGCAGCGGCAGTTTAGGGGCAGTGGAGACCCAGTACTTC.

The chain joins TRBV6-5 to TRBJ2-2, with a weak D call TRBD1 (6 bases). CDR1 is MNHEY and CDR2 is SVGAGI in the germline V gene. V shed 6 bases and J shed 1 base, with 12 bases lying between them. The CDR3 is 15 amino acids. DNA for the CDR3: TGTGCCAGCAGCTGGACAGTCGGGAACACCGGGGAGCTGTTTTTT. Its protein is CASSWTVGNTGELFF.

The rearrangement uses TRBV5-1 and TRBJ1-1; perhaps TRBD1 as D (5 bases). V lost 4 bases and J 2 bases, leaving 12 bases between the germline ends. Germline CDR1 is SGHRS and CDR2 is YFSETQ. CDR3 length equals 14 residues. The CDR3 region is CASSTQGLNTEAFF. The CDR3 DNA sequence: TGCGCCAGCAGCACCCAGGGTCTCAACACTGAAGCTTTCTTT.

The chain employs TRBV4-2 and TRBJ2-7, with 7 bases aligning to TRBD2. With V trimmed by 4 bases and J by 2 bases, 11 bases remained unmatched. The CDR3 totals 16 residues. Looked up from germline, CDR1 is LGHNA and CDR2 is YNFKEQ. The CDR3 DNA follows: TGTGCCAGCAGCCTCCGGCTAGCGGACGCTCCCTACGAGCAGTACTTC. This sequence encodes CASSLRLADAPYEQYF.

This clone was detected only a few times. The chain uses TRBV15 and TRBJ2-2; a weak D match, TRBD1 (5 bases). The V and J ends lost 7 bases and 3 bases respectively, with 12 bases between them. CDR1 is LNHNV and CDR2 is YYDKDF in the germline V gene (reference sequence). The CDR3 has 14 amino acids. CDR3 sequence (DNA): TGTGCCACCACCCCTATGGGGCACACCGGGGAGCTGTTTTTT. Residues: CATTPMGHTGELFF.

The chain has TRBV15 and TRBJ1-2; weak D call: TRBD1 (5 bases). CDR1 and CDR2 from the germline V gene are LNHNV and YYDKDF (reference sequence). V lost 5 bases to trimming and J lost 4 bases, with 17 bases between them. The CDR3 runs 15 residues. The CDR3 reads CATSPEKGLGYGYTF. The CDR3 coding sequence is TGTGCCACCAGCCCCGAGAAGGGGCTAGGCTATGGCTACACCTTC. Together with reference TRBV15 and TRBJ1-2, the CDR3 gives the full variable domain: DAMVIQNPRYQVTQFGKPVTLSCSQTLNHNVMYWYQQKSSQAPKLLFHYYDKDFNNEADTPDNFQSRRPNTSFCFLDIRSPGLGDTAMYLCATSPEKGLGYGYTFGSGTRLTVV.

The genes are TRBV29-1 and TRBJ2-7; possible D gene TRBD1, 6 bases. The ends were cut back, 4 bases at V and 3 bases at J, with 16 bases in the middle. The CDR3 totals 14 residues. Germline lookup yields CDR1 SQVTM and CDR2 ANQGSEA. The CDR3 DNA sequence: TGCAGCGTTGTAGGGGACACGACCAGCTACGAGCAGTACTTC. Translation gives CSVVGDTTSYEQYF.

This rearrangement joins TRBV6-5 to TRBJ2-3; 10 positions match TRBD2. This CDR3 is built from 15 residues. Germline V gives CDR1 MNHEY, CDR2 SVGAGI. The V and J ends lost 2 bases and 6 bases, in that order; junction bases with no gene match: 5. The CDR3 sequence is CASSYGAGGGDTQYF. CDR3 DNA sequence: TGTGCCAGCAGTTACGGAGCGGGAGGGGGGGATACGCAGTATTTT.

This chain uses TRBV7-2 with TRBJ2-1; D perhaps matches TRBD2 (6 bases). Germline CDR1 reads SGHTA; CDR2 reads FQGNSA. This CDR3 spans 14 amino acids. Trimming pared 1 base from V and 8 bases from J, leaving 12 bases between. The CDR3 sequence: CASSLEEGRYEQFF. In nucleotides, the CDR3 is TGTGCCAGCAGCTTAGAGGAGGGAAGATATGAGCAGTTCTTC.

J is TRBJ1-2 and V is TRBV7-8; D gene unclear. The CDR3 length is 14 residues. Germline-derived CDR1 and CDR2 are SGHVS and FQNEAQ. Trimming took off 5 bases at V and 8 bases at J, with 18 bases between the two ends. CDR3 region: CASSHRVGHGGYTF. Written as DNA, the CDR3 is TGTGCCAGCAGCCATAGAGTGGGCCATGGGGGCTACACCTTC.

The CDR3 DNA sequence: TGTGCCAGCAGTGCGTATCGGGACAGGGGTGATACGCAGTATTTT. It translates to CASSAYRDRGDTQYF. The chain is built from TRBV6-1 and TRBJ2-3; 10 positions agree with TRBD1. The junction had 7 bases not matched to a gene; V was cut back by 4 bases and J by 6 bases. The CDR3 has 15 residues. Germline CDR1 and CDR2: MNHNS and SASEGT.

The genes are TRBV6-1 and TRBJ1-5; D is uncertain. This CDR3 spans 12 amino acids. CDR1 and CDR2 from the germline V gene are MNHNS and SASEGT. The V gene lost 3 bases and the J gene lost 9 bases, with 9 bases spanning the gap. The DNA for the CDR3 is TGTGCCAGCAGTGACAGATATTGGCCCCAGCATTTT. It yields the protein CASSDRYWPQHF.

The chain carries TRBV2 and TRBJ2-7; 9 nucleotides align to TRBD2. The germline V gene has CDR1 SNHLY and CDR2 FYNNEI. V lost 3 bases to trimming and J lost 4 bases; unmatched junction nucleotides: 7. The length of the CDR3 is 15 residues. The CDR3 sequence: CASSDRLAGLYEQYF. The CDR3 coding sequence is TGTGCCAGCAGTGATCGTCTAGCGGGGCTTTACGAGCAGTACTTC.

The chain joins TRBV14 to TRBJ2-3; D may be TRBD2 (5 bases). Between the trimmed V and J ends, which lost 4 bases and 15 bases, there was a span of 17 bases. CDR3 length: 12 amino acids. Germline assignment: CDR1 SGHDN and CDR2 FVKESK. The CDR3 nucleotides read TGTGCCAGCAGCCCCAACCGGGATGCCGTATATTTT. It specifies CASSPNRDAVYF.

V and J are TRBV4-1 and TRBJ1-5, with D unresolved. Germline lookup yields CDR1 MGHRA and CDR2 YSYEKL. The V and J ends lost 0 bases and 0 bases respectively, with 12 bases between them. The CDR3 contains 17 residues. The CDR3 reads CASSQELADYSNQPQHF. The DNA of the CDR3 is TGCGCCAGCAGCCAAGAGTTAGCAGACTATAGCAATCAGCCCCAGCATTTT.

V gene TRBV18 combines with J gene TRBJ2-7; 8 bases match TRBD2. CDR3 length: 14 amino acids. V lost 5 bases to trimming and J lost 4 bases; unmatched junction nucleotides: 7. CDR1 is KGHSH and CDR2 is LQKENI in the germline V gene. DNA for the CDR3: TGTGCCAGCTCAGGAGCCAGCGGGAGTTACGAGCAGTACTTC. Amino acid sequence: CASSGASGSYEQYF.

The V and J genes are TRBV28 and TRBJ2-5, with 7 positions matching TRBD2. Germline V lookup: CDR1 MDHEN, CDR2 SYDVKM. The CDR3 runs 14 residues. Germline trimming cut 5 bases from V and 4 bases from J; bases unmatched to any gene: 7. In DNA, the CDR3 is TGTGCCAGCAGTGGGGGGGGGACCCGAGAGACCCAGTACTTC. Its translation: CASSGGGTRETQYF.

This sequence joins TRBV7-8 and TRBJ2-3; 9 bases map to TRBD2. Germline CDR1 reads SGHVS; CDR2 reads FQNEAQ. The V segment lost 5 bases and the J segment 6 bases; nucleotides outside the gene matches: 12. The CDR3 loop spans 16 amino acids. CDR3 sequence reads: CASSTQGLAESDTQYF. CDR3 in DNA: TGTGCCAGCAGCACCCAGGGACTAGCTGAGTCGGATACGCAGTATTTT.

The rearrangement links TRBV6-5 to TRBJ2-7; 8 bases line up with TRBD1. This CDR3 comprises 14 residues. The ends lost 6 bases at V and 4 bases at J; junction bases unmatched: 8. Germline lookup yields CDR1 MNHEY and CDR2 SVGAGI. As DNA, the CDR3 is TGTGCCAGCAGCCAACAGGGGGACGCGTACGAGCAGTACTTC. Protein sequence: CASSQQGDAYEQYF.

The rearrangement joins TRBV29-1 to TRBJ2-5, with TRBD1 matching 10 bases. This CDR3 has 14 amino acids. V dropped 7 bases and J dropped 5; count of bases not matched to a gene: 10. CDR1 SQVTM and CDR2 ANQGSEA come from the germline V gene. Here the CDR3 reads CSGGQGIGVETQYF. The CDR3 coding sequence is TGCAGCGGGGGACAGGGGATCGGTGTGGAGACCCAGTACTTC.

This chain uses TRBV9 with TRBJ2-7; D remains unclear. Germline CDR1 SGDLS, CDR2 YYNGEE. The CDR3 length is 14 residues. Trimming shortened V by 4 bases and J by 2 bases, and 13 bases separated the two germline ends. The CDR3 protein is CASSSYGETYEQYF. CDR3 DNA: TGTGCCAGCAGCTCCTACGGAGAGACCTACGAGCAGTACTTC.

The V call is TRBV28, the J call TRBJ2-7; tentatively, D is TRBD2 (6 bases). The germline gives CDR1 MDHEN, CDR2 SYDVKM. Trimming cost V 1 base and J 1 base, with 20 bases left between them. This CDR3 has 18 residues. The CDR3 reads CASSLSRRWGDQSYEQYF. The CDR3 bases are TGTGCCAGCAGTTTATCCCGAAGGTGGGGGGATCAATCCTACGAGCAGTACTTC. Combining the CDR3 with reference TRBV28 and TRBJ2-7 gives the whole variable domain DVKVTQSSRYLVKRTGEKVFLECVQDMDHENMFWYRQDPGLGLRLIYFSYDVKMKEKGDIPEGYSVSREKKERFSLILESASTNQTSMYLCASSLSRRWGDQSYEQYFGPGTRLTVT.